Listed below are T cell receptor beta chains from one sample, sequenced in a study of T cell repertoires in ileal Crohn's disease. Repertoires were generated with immunoSEQ multiplex PCR, while TCRdb's copy carries only in-frame clones and drops some. Seen here are around 3,100 clones, approximately 86% observed once, and the top ten hold about 5.1%. The source material was ileal tissue. These receptors all come from an adult with Crohn's disease. Both conserved end residues are part of each CDR3. The order of the fields is clone size, J gene, D gene, V gene, CDR3 protein, CDR3 DNA. A D gene is named only where the DNA matches it firmly. Rows may omit the clone size; those that give it use once, few, many or a size class.

. TRBJ2-3 TRBD2 TRBV6-5 CAAAGALGTDTQYF TGTGCAGCAGCGGGGGCCCTTGGCACAGATACGCAGTATTTT
. TRBJ1-4 . TRBV19 CASSIARIEEKLFF TGTGCCAGTAGTATAGCCCGAATAGAAGAAAAACTGTTTTTT
. TRBJ1-1 . TRBV9 CASSTGTGNTEAFF TGTGCCAGCAGCACCGGGACGGGTAACACTGAAGCTTTCTTT
. TRBJ1-4 . TRBV30 CAWSLLGEKLFF TGTGCCTGGAGCCTCCTGGGGGAAAAACTGTTTTTT
. TRBJ2-1 . TRBV2 CASSLTTNEQFF TGTGCCAGCAGTCTAACGACGAATGAGCAGTTCTTC
. TRBJ1-3 . TRBV6-5 CASSYRGNGNTIYF TGTGCCAGCAGTTACAGGGGGAATGGAAACACCATATATTTT
. TRBJ1-6 . TRBV11-2 CASSSSGPHGSPLHF TGTGCCAGCAGTTCCTCCGGGCCGCATGGTTCACCCCTCCACTTT
. TRBJ2-7 . TRBV11-2 CASSLVQDYEQYF TGTGCCAGCAGCTTAGTACAGGACTACGAGCAGTACTTC
. TRBJ1-1 TRBD1 TRBV30 CAWWDRQNTEAFF TGTGCCTGGTGGGACAGGCAAAACACTGAAGCTTTCTTT
few TRBJ1-5 . TRBV19 CASSNSYNQPQHF TGTGCCAGTAGTAATAGCTACAATCAGCCCCAGCATTTT
. TRBJ1-2 TRBD1 TRBV30 CAWSTGQGYGYTF TGTGCCTGGAGCACGGGACAGGGCTATGGCTACACCTTC
. TRBJ2-7 . TRBV4-2 CASSQEAASFGYEQYF TGTGCCAGCAGCCAAGAAGCAGCTAGCTTCGGCTACGAGCAGTACTTC
. TRBJ2-1 . TRBV6-6 CASSYQRDLFF TGTGCCAGCAGTTATCAAAGAGACTTGTTCTTC
. TRBJ2-3 TRBD1 TRBV5-1 CASSLQGDGGTDTQYF TGCGCCAGCAGCTTGCAGGGGGATGGGGGCACAGATACGCAGTATTTT
. TRBJ2-5 . TRBV10-3 CAIRETQQETQYF TGTGCCATCAGAGAGACCCAGCAAGAGACCCAGTACTTC
. TRBJ1-3 . TRBV7-2 CASSPTTVSGNTIYF TGTGCCAGCAGCCCGACGACAGTCTCTGGAAACACCATATATTTT
. TRBJ2-7 . TRBV23-1 CASSQSATSAYEQYF TGCGCCAGCAGTCAATCGGCAACCTCTGCCTACGAGCAGTACTTC
. TRBJ2-1 . TRBV27 CASRQGGRQYYNEQFF TGTGCCAGCAGACAAGGGGGGCGCCAATACTACAATGAGCAGTTCTTC
. TRBJ2-3 . TRBV2 CASSERDWTGDTQYF TGTGCCAGCAGTGAAAGGGACTGGACTGGAGATACGCAGTATTTT
. TRBJ1-5 . TRBV2 CASSDRGKGGNQPQHF TGTGCCAGCAGTGATAGAGGGAAGGGGGGCAATCAGCCCCAGCATTTT
. TRBJ1-1 . TRBV14 CASSQVRLAEAFF TGTGCCAGCAGCCAAGTCCGGTTGGCTGAAGCTTTCTTT
. TRBJ1-2 . TRBV11-2 CASSRHRGALGPYGYTF TGTGCCAGCAGCCGTCATAGGGGAGCTTTGGGTCCATATGGCTACACCTTC
. TRBJ2-5 . TRBV20-1 CSARLQETQYF TGCAGTGCTAGACTACAAGAGACCCAGTACTTC
. TRBJ1-2 . TRBV7-9 CASNLSGGNYGYTF TGTGCCAGCAACCTCTCTGGGGGAAACTATGGCTACACCTTC
. TRBJ2-5 TRBD2 TRBV15 CATSRSSAGSGETQYF TGTGCCACCAGCAGATCATCAGCGGGGTCGGGAGAGACCCAGTACTTC
. TRBJ2-4 . TRBV6-1 CASKGTTVPQYF TGTGCCAGCAAGGGGACAACTGTGCCTCAGTACTTC
. TRBJ2-1 TRBD2 TRBV14 CASSQTSDGYNEQFF TGTGCCAGCAGCCAAACTAGCGATGGCTACAATGAGCAGTTCTTC
few TRBJ2-1 . TRBV29-1 CSVGGVLGPYNEQFF TGCAGCGTGGGGGGAGTTTTGGGGCCTTACAATGAGCAGTTCTTC
. TRBJ1-1 TRBD1 TRBV6-5 CASTPLRGQEAFF TGTGCCAGCACCCCGCTCAGGGGGCAGGAAGCTTTCTTT
. TRBJ1-1 . TRBV7-2 CASSLSRIGMNTEAFF TGTGCCAGCAGCTTATCTAGAATTGGAATGAACACTGAAGCTTTCTTT
few TRBJ2-7 TRBD2 TRBV30 CAWSRLAGSYEQYF TGTGCCTGGAGTAGACTAGCGGGGTCCTACGAGCAGTACTTC
. TRBJ2-5 TRBD2 TRBV4-2 CASSQDPRTSGGDQETQYF TGTGCCAGCAGCCAAGACCCCCGGACTAGCGGGGGGGACCAAGAGACCCAGTACTTC
. TRBJ1-1 . TRBV18 CASSSEPNTEAFF TGTGCCAGCTCATCCGAACCGAACACTGAAGCTTTCTTT
few TRBJ1-6 . TRBV7-9 CASSPSGTNNSPLHF TGTGCCAGCAGCCCGAGTGGGACTAATAATTCACCCCTCCACTTT
. TRBJ1-2 TRBD1 TRBV7-9 CASDPTGTNYGYTF TGTGCCAGCGACCCGACAGGGACTAACTATGGCTACACCTTC
. TRBJ2-5 TRBD2 TRBV7-2 CASSFPGLAGGSRETQYF TGTGCCAGCAGCTTCCCGGGACTAGCGGGGGGGTCTCGCGAGACCCAGTACTTC
. TRBJ1-1 . TRBV4-1 CASSQGGNTEAFF TGCGCCAGCAGCCAGGGGGGCAACACTGAAGCTTTCTTT
. TRBJ2-3 TRBD1 TRBV7-6 CASSLDRGQGSSSTDTQYF TGTGCCAGCAGCTTAGACCGCGGACAGGGGAGCTCTAGCACAGATACGCAGTATTTT
once TRBJ2-5 . TRBV7-3 CASSLNEGATQYF TGTGCCAGCAGCTTAAATGAAGGGGCGACCCAGTACTTC
. TRBJ1-3 . TRBV5-6 CASSLAGLPLGNTIYF TGTGCCAGCAGCTTGGCCGGACTCCCCCTTGGAAACACCATATATTTT
. TRBJ2-7 . TRBV7-9 CASSQGPGRLYEQYF TGTGCCAGCAGCCAGGGGCCGGGGCGGCTCTACGAGCAGTACTTC
. TRBJ2-3 TRBD2 TRBV6-4 CASSTSGGASDTQYF TGTGCCAGCAGTACTAGCGGGGGGGCTTCAGATACGCAGTATTTT
. TRBJ2-5 . TRBV5-6 CASSLQGYQETQYF TGTGCCAGCAGCTTGCAGGGGTACCAAGAGACCCAGTACTTC
. TRBJ2-7 . TRBV15 CATSIADPYGQYF TGTGCCACCAGCATCGCCGACCCTTATGGGCAGTACTTC
. TRBJ2-3 . TRBV2 CASSSGYSSTDTQYF TGTGCCAGCAGTTCAGGGTACTCTAGCACAGATACGCAGTATTTT
. TRBJ2-5 . TRBV5-6 CASSLGYKETQYF TGTGCCAGCAGCTTGGGCTACAAAGAGACCCAGTACTTC
. TRBJ1-5 . TRBV18 CASSPEGNQPQHF TGTGCCAGCTCACCAGAGGGCAATCAGCCCCAGCATTTT
once TRBJ1-2 TRBD1 TRBV30 CACSGQTNYGYTF TGTGCCTGCTCGGGACAGACCAACTATGGCTACACCTTC
once TRBJ2-1 TRBD2 TRBV14 CASSQVMRGKQFF TGTGCCAGCAGCCAAGTTATGCGGGGGAAGCAGTTCTTC
. TRBJ1-5 . TRBV6-1 CASSRGYNQPQHF TGTGCCAGCAGCCGGGGGTACAATCAGCCCCAGCATTTT
. TRBJ2-1 TRBD1 TRBV6-6 CASREQGATYNEQFF TGTGCCAGCAGGGAACAGGGGGCGACCTACAATGAGCAGTTCTTC
. TRBJ2-6 . TRBV18 CASSPRAGAVFRANVLTF TGTGCCAGCTCCCCCCGGGCAGGCGCGGTCTTTAGGGCCAACGTCCTGACTTTC
once TRBJ2-3 TRBD1 TRBV2 CASILQGAGGTDTQYF TGTGCCAGCATCCTACAGGGGGCGGGGGGCACAGATACGCAGTATTTT
. TRBJ1-2 . TRBV6-5 CASSYRGSGYTF TGTGCCAGCAGTTACCGAGGCAGCGGCTACACCTTC